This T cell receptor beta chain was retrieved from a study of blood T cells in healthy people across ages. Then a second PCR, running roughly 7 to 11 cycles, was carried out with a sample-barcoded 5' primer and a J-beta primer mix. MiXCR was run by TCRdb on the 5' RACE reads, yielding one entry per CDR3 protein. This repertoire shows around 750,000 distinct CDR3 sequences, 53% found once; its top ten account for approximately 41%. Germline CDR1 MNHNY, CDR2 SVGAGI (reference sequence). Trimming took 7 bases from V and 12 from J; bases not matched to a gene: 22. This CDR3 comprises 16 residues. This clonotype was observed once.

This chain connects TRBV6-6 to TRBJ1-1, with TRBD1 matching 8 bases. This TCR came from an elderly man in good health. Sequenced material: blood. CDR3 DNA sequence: TGTGCCAGCATCCTAAACAAGAGTTTTCAGCAGGGGGCGACTTTCTTT. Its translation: CASILNKSFQQGATFF.